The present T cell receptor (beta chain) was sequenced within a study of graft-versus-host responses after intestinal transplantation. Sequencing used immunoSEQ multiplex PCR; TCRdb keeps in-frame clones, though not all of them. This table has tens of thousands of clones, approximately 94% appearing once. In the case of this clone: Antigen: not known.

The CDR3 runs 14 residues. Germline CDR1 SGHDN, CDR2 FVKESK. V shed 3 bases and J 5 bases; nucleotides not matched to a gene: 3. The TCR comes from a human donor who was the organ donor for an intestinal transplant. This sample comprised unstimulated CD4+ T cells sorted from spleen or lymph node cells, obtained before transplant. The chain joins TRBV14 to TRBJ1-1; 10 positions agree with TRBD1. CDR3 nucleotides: TGTGCCAGCAGCCAGGGACAGGGGTCTACTGAAGCTTTCTTT. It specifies CASSQGQGSTEAFF.